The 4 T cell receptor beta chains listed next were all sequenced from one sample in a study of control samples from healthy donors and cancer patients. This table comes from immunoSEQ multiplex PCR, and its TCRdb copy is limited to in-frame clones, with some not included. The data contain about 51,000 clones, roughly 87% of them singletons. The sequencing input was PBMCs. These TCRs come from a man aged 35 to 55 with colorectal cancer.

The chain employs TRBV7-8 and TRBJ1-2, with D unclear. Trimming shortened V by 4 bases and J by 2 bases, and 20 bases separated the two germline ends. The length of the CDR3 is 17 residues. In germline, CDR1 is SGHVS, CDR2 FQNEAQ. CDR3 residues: CASSSLFGRSENYGYTF. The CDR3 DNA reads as TGTGCCAGCAGCTCTCTTTTTGGACGGAGTGAAAACTATGGCTACACCTTC.

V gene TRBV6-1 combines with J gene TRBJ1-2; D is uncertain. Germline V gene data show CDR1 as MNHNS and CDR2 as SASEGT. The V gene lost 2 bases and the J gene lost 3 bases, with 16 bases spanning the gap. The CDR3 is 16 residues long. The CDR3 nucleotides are TGTGCCAGCAGTGAAAGAGGACGCCGAGACTACTATGGCTACACCTTC. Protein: CASSERGRRDYYGYTF.

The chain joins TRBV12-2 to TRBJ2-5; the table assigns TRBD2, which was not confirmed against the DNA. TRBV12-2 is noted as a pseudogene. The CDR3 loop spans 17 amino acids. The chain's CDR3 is CASRFPSGLAGAETQYF. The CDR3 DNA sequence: TGTGCAAGTCGCTTCCCCTCGGGACTAGCGGGAGCGGAGACCCAGTACTTC.

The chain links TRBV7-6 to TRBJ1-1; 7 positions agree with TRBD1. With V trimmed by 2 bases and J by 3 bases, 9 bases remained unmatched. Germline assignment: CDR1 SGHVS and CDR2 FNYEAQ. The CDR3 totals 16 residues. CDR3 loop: CASSLSLRGSDTEAFF. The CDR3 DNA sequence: TGTGCCAGCAGCTTATCCCTCAGGGGGAGCGACACTGAAGCTTTCTTT.